This TCR beta chain was sequenced during a study of T-cell reconstitution after alpha-beta-depleted transplantation in children (dated by TCRdb to 2016 to 2017). A note on the overall study: Using TCR repertoire profiling, the study followed T-cell immune reconstitution in a quantitative way in children after TCRalphabeta/CD19-depleted allogeneic hematopoietic cell transplantation.

The full study reports these points: Over the following months the frequencies of hyperexpanded clones went down, and after one year T-cell counts and TCRbeta diversity were mostly credited to newly produced T cells. In some patients, high TCRbeta diversity at day 60 was attributed to recipient T cells and intrathymic progenitors that had survived conditioning. Apparently early alphabetaT-cell count recovery about two months after transplant reportedly relied on only several hundred rapidly expanded clones derived from non-depleted graft cells.

Cut back by 1 base and 5 bases, the V and J ends lie 11 bases apart. The CDR3 holds 14 amino acids from the cysteine to the phenylalanine. The CDR3 DNA has 42 bases and is translated from base 1. CDR1 and CDR2 were assigned from the germline V gene as MGHDK and SYGVNS. According to the study, the label for this sample's treatment or condition signals: allogeneic hematopoietic cell transplantation with graft depleted of TCRalphabeta T cells and CD19 B cells. The children who served as transplant recipients had been given grafts of TCRalphabeta/CD19-depleted allogeneic hematopoietic cells. This clonotype was picked up many times. Which antigen it targets is not known. No much larger clone exists at a distance of one base, and base qualities are not known. Libraries came from PCR. Sequenced using an Illumina HiSeq 2500. TCR library preparation used molecular barcoding, with unique molecular identifiers applied to normalize quantification of the TCRbeta repertoire. TCRdb took the public reads, trimmed them with fastp at Q25, ran MiXCR for clone calling and kept in-frame beta chains. Rows merge per CDR3 protein into single entries with the most common DNA and genes. This sample holds about 580,000 distinct CDR3 sequences; around 23% were observed only once. Together, the top ten hold 13% to 15% of the sample.

This sequence was found in a boy under two years old who had a stem cell transplant for acute myeloid leukemia, so the T cells may come from the graft donor. The V and J genes are TRBV25-1 and TRBJ2-5; the D element might be TRBD1 or TRBD2, as each aligns at 6 bases. This material consisted of PBMCs, mostly from graft donor cells, taken 360 days after TCRalphabeta/CD19-depleted stem cell transplant. This receptor has the CDR3 CASSEWRGGETQYF. The nucleotide sequence reads TGTGCCAGCAGTGAATGGAGAGGGGGGGAGACCCAGTACTTC.